The next 19 T cell receptor beta chains were all read from a single sample in a study of shared clonotypes between healthy human individuals. Assay: immunoSEQ multiplex PCR; the TCRdb copy retains only in-frame clones and omits some. The sample lists 2,500,000 or so clones; about nine tenths were seen once. The sequenced sample was naive CD4+ T cells from PBMCs. As for subset: CD45RA+ positively selected. The receptors derive from a man younger than 30 in good health. Some clones in this sample may be carry-over from other donors' samples.

This clone was counted between two and nine times. V is TRBV29-1 and J is TRBJ1-1; the D gene is possibly TRBD1 (6 bases). The germline V gene encodes CDR1 SQVTM and CDR2 ANQGSEA. The CDR3 covers 12 residues. Trimming left V 6 bases short and J 3 bases short, with 11 bases between. The CDR3 DNA sequence: TGCAGCGTCCTACAGGGTTACACTGAAGCTTTCTTT. Translation: CSVLQGYTEAFF. Full variable domain (outside the CDR3, taken from reference TRBV29-1 and TRBJ1-1): SAVISQKPSRDICQRGTSLTIQCQVDSQVTMMFWYRQQPGQSLTLIATANQGSEATYESGFVIDKFPISRPNLTFSTLTVSNMSPEDSSIYLCSVLQGYTEAFFGQGTRLTVV.

V is TRBV12-5 and J is TRBJ2-5, with TRBD1 matching 9 bases. The junction had 7 bases not matched to a gene; V was cut back by 6 bases and J by 2 bases. Per the germline V gene, CDR1 is LGHNT and CDR2 is FRNRAP. The CDR3 is made up of 15 amino acids. This CDR3 is CASGPGQGHQETQYF. The DNA for the CDR3 is TGTGCTAGTGGCCCTGGACAGGGGCATCAAGAGACCCAGTACTTC.

V and J are TRBV4-2 and TRBJ2-7; the D gene is possibly TRBD2 (6 bases). Trimming pared 0 bases from V and 0 bases from J, leaving 12 bases between. Germline V gene sequence: CDR1 LGHNA, CDR2 YNFKEQ. The CDR3 length is 16 residues. CDR3 sequence: CASSQEAGSLSYEQYF. CDR3 nucleotides: TGTGCCAGCAGCCAAGAGGCGGGATCTCTCTCCTACGAGCAGTACTTC.

The chain uses TRBV18 and TRBJ1-3; possible D gene TRBD1, 5 bases. Germline CDR1 KGHSH, CDR2 LQKENI. Trimming removed 3 bases at V and 0 bases at J, with 15 bases between. CDR3 length equals 17 residues. CDR3 residues: CASSPPLGESSGNTIYF. The CDR3, as DNA: TGTGCCAGCTCACCCCCTTTGGGGGAGAGCTCTGGAAACACCATATATTTT.

This chain uses TRBV5-1 with TRBJ2-6, with 7 bases fitting TRBD1. The CDR3 runs to 19 residues. Trimming removed 0 bases from V and 0 bases from J; junction bases left unmatched: 9. Germline CDR1 is SGHRS and CDR2 is YFSETQ. The CDR3 DNA is TGCGCCAGCAGCTTGGAGGGGGCAGGACTTAGCTCTGGGGCCAACGTCCTGACTTTC. Encoded protein: CASSLEGAGLSSGANVLTF.

The V call is TRBV5-4, the J call TRBJ2-7, with no clear D. Germline loops: CDR1 SGHNT, CDR2 YYREEE (reference sequence). V was trimmed by 0 bases and J by 2 bases, leaving 15 bases between them. The CDR3 is 16 amino acids. The CDR3 is CASSLVTARGAYEQYF. CDR3 DNA: TGTGCCAGCAGCTTGGTTACAGCGCGAGGTGCCTACGAGCAGTACTTC.

This clone showed up just a few times. The CDR3 DNA follows: TGCGCCAGCAGCTTGGGGGCAGGGGTGGCCAAAAACATTCAGTACTTC. Protein sequence: CASSLGAGVAKNIQYF. V and J are TRBV5-1 and TRBJ2-4; D is perhaps TRBD1 (6 bases). The V gene's germline CDR1 is SGHRS and CDR2 YFSETQ. The CDR3 sequence is 16 residues long. Between the trimmed V and J ends, which lost 0 bases and 1 base, there was a span of 11 bases.

This rearrangement joins TRBV21-1 to TRBJ2-1. TRBV21-1 is given as a pseudogene. This CDR3 spans 15 amino acids. CDR3 coding DNA: TGTGCCAGCTCCACGGGGGCCCCGGCCTACAATGAGCAGTTCTTC. It codes for CASSTGAPAYNEQFF.

The sample holds a few counts of this clone. This sequence joins TRBV4-1 and TRBJ1-1; D is uncertain. V lost 0 bases and J lost 6, with 14 bases in between. The CDR3 sequence is 15 residues long. Germline V lookup: CDR1 MGHRA, CDR2 YSYEKL. CDR3 in amino acids: CASSQDLAGWAEAFF. The CDR3 DNA follows: TGCGCCAGCAGCCAAGATCTTGCAGGATGGGCTGAAGCTTTCTTT.

This chain connects TRBV9 to TRBJ2-6; D might be TRBD1 or TRBD2, each matching 6 bases. Germline V gene data show CDR1 as SGDLS and CDR2 as YYNGEE. The CDR3 has 16 residues. V was cut by 3 bases and J by 2 bases, with 12 bases left in between. CDR3 coding DNA: TGTGCCAGCAGCGCCAAAGGGGGGACTGGGGCCAACGTCCTGACTTTC. Its translation is CASSAKGGTGANVLTF. Full variable domain (remainder filled in from reference TRBV9 and TRBJ2-6): DSGVTQTPKHLITATGQRVTLRCSPRSGDLSVYWYQQSLDQGLQFLIQYYNGEERAKGNILERFSAQQFPDLHSELNLSSLELGDSALYFCASSAKGGTGANVLTFGAGSRLTVL.

This clone is a singleton in its sample. The chain couples TRBV5-1 to TRBJ2-3, with 9 bases fitting TRBD2. J lost 0 bases, V lost 4 bases, and 6 bases had no gene match. The CDR3 loop spans 16 amino acids. CDR1 is SGHRS, CDR2 YFSETQ, per germline. The DNA of the CDR3 is TGCGCCAGCAGCGACGGACTAGCGTTTAGCACAGATACGCAGTATTTT. Its translation is CASSDGLAFSTDTQYF.

A note on this clone: The sample holds other DNA sequences that translate to the same CDR3. V is TRBV5-1 and J is TRBJ1-1, with D uncertain. CDR3 length equals 14 residues. V was cut by 0 bases and J by 0 bases, with 6 bases left in between. Germline V gene data show CDR1 as SGHRS and CDR2 as YFSETQ. The CDR3 loop reads CASSLAGMNTEAFF. Written as DNA, the CDR3 is TGCGCCAGCAGCTTGGCGGGGATGAACACTGAAGCTTTCTTT.

The rearrangement joins TRBV5-1 to TRBJ1-4; unclear D gene. The germline V gene has CDR1 SGHRS and CDR2 YFSETQ. V shed 1 base and J shed 7 bases, with 8 bases lying between them. This CDR3 spans 13 amino acids. CDR3: CASSLKGTEKLFF. Here the CDR3 DNA reads TGCGCCAGCAGCTTGAAGGGAACTGAAAAACTGTTTTTT.

J is TRBJ1-1 and V is TRBV6-6, with D uncertain. Germline CDR1 and CDR2: MNHNY and SVGAGI (reference sequence). The CDR3 length is 16 residues. Trimming took 0 bases from V and 4 from J, leaving 15 bases between them. This chain's CDR3 is CASSYSGNKQTTEAFF. The DNA for the CDR3 is TGTGCCAGCAGTTACTCGGGTAACAAGCAGACCACTGAAGCTTTCTTT.

The V gene is TRBV9, the J gene TRBJ2-1; tentatively, D is TRBD1 (5 bases). Per the germline V gene, CDR1 is SGDLS and CDR2 is YYNGEE. The ends were cut back, 3 bases at V and 9 bases at J, with 19 bases in the middle. This CDR3 is 15 amino acids long. The CDR3 DNA sequence: TGTGCCAGCAGCGAGGCCACGGACCGAAGGGGTGAGCAGTTCTTC. Translating it yields CASSEATDRRGEQFF. Full variable domain (rest looked up from reference TRBV9 and TRBJ2-1): DSGVTQTPKHLITATGQRVTLRCSPRSGDLSVYWYQQSLDQGLQFLIQYYNGEERAKGNILERFSAQQFPDLHSELNLSSLELGDSALYFCASSEATDRRGEQFFGPGTRLTVL.

The rearrangement joins TRBV5-4 to TRBJ1-3; D is unresolved. V was clipped by 0 bases and J by 4 bases, with 8 bases between them. The CDR3 loop spans 14 amino acids. Per the germline V gene, CDR1 is SGHNT and CDR2 is YYREEE (reference sequence). The CDR3, as DNA: TGTGCCAGCAGCTTGGTTGGGATAGGAAACACCATATATTTT. Protein sequence: CASSLVGIGNTIYF.

In the case of this clone: Mismatch with germline at one junction end may stem from a read error. The rearrangement links TRBV29-1 to TRBJ1-2, with 10 positions matching TRBD1. CDR1 and CDR2 (germline): SQVTM, ANQGSEA. The CDR3 has 12 residues. The CDR3 DNA is TGCAGCATTGACGACAGGGGGCTTGGCTACACCTTC. Protein product: CSIDDRGLGYTF.

Only one count was recorded for this clone. V gene TRBV15 combines with J gene TRBJ2-2; 9 nucleotides agree with TRBD1. CDR1 and CDR2 (germline): LNHNV, YYDKDF (reference sequence). Germline trimming cut 0 bases from V and 10 bases from J; bases unmatched to any gene: 3. The length of the CDR3 is 14 residues. This CDR3 is CATSRETGGTELFF. CDR3 DNA: TGTGCCACCAGCAGAGAGACAGGGGGGACGGAGCTGTTTTTT.

Details on this clone: The identical CDR3 is also encoded by other nucleotide sequences in the sample. The V call is TRBV20-1, the J call TRBJ2-7; D perhaps matches TRBD1 (5 bases). CDR1 and CDR2 (germline): DFQATT, SNEGSKA (reference sequence). V lost 4 bases, J lost 2 bases, and 6 bases lay in between. The CDR3 spans 11 residues. The CDR3 bases are TGCAGTGCTACAGGGACCTACGAGCAGTACTTC. Translated, it gives CSATGTYEQYF.